The 7 T cell receptor beta chains in this list originate from one sample, sequenced in a study of B cell selection in AIRE deficiency. Regulatory T cells were sorted as CD4+CD25hiCD127low/negative. Using immunoSEQ multiplex PCR, the repertoire was profiled, and TCRdb retains in-frame clones only, with some absent. This sample yields 20,000 to 25,000 clones, of which approximately 94% are seen a single time; under 2% belongs to the top ten. Sequencing used Tregs sorted from PBMCs. The source is a human donor with AIRE deficiency.

The chain combines TRBV9 with TRBJ2-3; D gene uncertain. This CDR3 spans 16 amino acids. Germline V lookup: CDR1 SGDLS, CDR2 YYNGEE. Trimming shortened V by 0 bases and J by 4 bases, and 15 bases separated the two germline ends. As DNA, the CDR3 is TGTGCCAGCAGCGTAGTTGGTCTATTTGGGGCAGATACGCAGTATTTT. Protein product: CASSVVGLFGADTQYF.

The rearrangement links TRBV15 to TRBJ2-3; D is undetermined. With 1 base removed from V and 6 bases from J, the gap between germline ends came to 5 bases. Germline CDR1 is LNHNV and CDR2 is YYDKDF (reference sequence). The CDR3 totals 12 residues. The CDR3 region is CATSRVPDTQYF. Written as DNA, the CDR3 is TGTGCCACCAGCAGAGTCCCGGATACGCAGTATTTT.

The chain recombines TRBV29-1 with TRBJ2-5; D gene unclear. V shed 4 bases and J shed 6 bases, with 15 bases lying between them. This CDR3 region has 13 residues. The V gene's germline CDR1 is SQVTM and CDR2 ANQGSEA. Here the CDR3 DNA reads TGCAGCGTTGTCTTCGGCGCAGGAAAGACCCAGTACTTC. It codes for CSVVFGAGKTQYF.

The chain uses TRBV4-2 and TRBJ2-3; D possibly corresponds to TRBD2 (5 bases). V dropped 4 bases and J dropped 1 base, with 9 bases sitting between them. The CDR3 is 14 residues long. Germline-derived CDR1 and CDR2 are LGHNA and YNFKEQ. The CDR3 DNA sequence: TGTGCCAGCAGCCCCGAGCGGCGCACAGATACGCAGTATTTT. It specifies CASSPERRTDTQYF.

The chain is built from TRBV20-1 and TRBJ2-3; no reliable D call. V lost 6 bases, J lost 2 bases, and 6 bases lay in between. Per the germline V gene, CDR1 is DFQATT and CDR2 is SNEGSKA (reference sequence). This CDR3 has 11 amino acids. CDR3 nucleotides: TGCAGTGCCACTGCCACAGATACGCAGTATTTT. Translation: CSATATDTQYF.

The rearrangement links TRBV7-8 to TRBJ2-2; the D gene is possibly TRBD2 (6 bases). This CDR3 is 14 amino acids long. V gave up 2 bases and J gave up 5 bases, with 9 bases separating them. The germline CDR1 and CDR2 sequences are SGHVS and FQNEAQ. CDR3 sequence: CASSLSGVTGELFF. CDR3 DNA sequence: TGTGCCAGCAGCTTATCGGGGGTTACCGGGGAGCTGTTTTTT.

The chain's CDR3 is CASSQHGTREKLFF. The CDR3 DNA reads as TGCGCCAGCAGCCAGCACGGGACACGTGAAAAACTGTTTTTT. The chain recombines TRBV4-1 with TRBJ1-4, with D possibly TRBD1 on 6 matching bases. Trimming removed 3 bases at V and 7 bases at J, with 12 bases between. Germline loops: CDR1 MGHRA, CDR2 YSYEKL. CDR3 length: 14 amino acids.